What follows are 21 T cell receptor beta chains derived from one specimen sequenced in a study of blood T cell repertoires in COVID-19. Repertoires were generated with immunoSEQ multiplex PCR, while TCRdb's copy carries only in-frame clones and drops some. The data show 84,000 or so clones, with about 83% seen just once and roughly 6.3% held by the top ten. The sample was peripheral blood. These receptors originate from a man between 70 and 80 years old with COVID-19, enrolled during active disease.

The J gene is TRBJ1-4, the V gene TRBV7-2; 7 positions agree with TRBD1. The CDR3 loop spans 11 amino acids. Germline CDR1 reads SGHTA; CDR2 reads FQGNSA. V lost 9 bases to trimming and J lost 7 bases; unmatched junction nucleotides: 2. Here the CDR3 reads CASGTVEKLFF. Here the CDR3 DNA reads TGTGCCAGTGGGACAGTTGAAAAACTGTTTTTT. Looking up the rest from reference TRBV7-2 and TRBJ1-4 gives the full variable domain: GAGVSQSPSNKVTEKGKDVELRCDPISGHTALYWYRQSLGQGLEFLIYFQGNSAPDKSGLPSDRFSAERTGGSVSTLTIQRTQQEDSAVYLCASGTVEKLFFGSGTQLSVL.

The chain carries TRBV7-9 and TRBJ1-4; possibly TRBD1 for D (6 bases). Germline V gene lookup returns CDR1 SEHNR and CDR2 FQNEAQ (reference sequence). Trimming took off 5 bases at V and 6 bases at J, with 19 bases between the two ends. This CDR3 comprises 16 residues. DNA of the CDR3: TGTGCCAGCAGCGGAACACAAGGGGGTTTCTATGAAAAACTGTTTTTT. This sequence encodes CASSGTQGGFYEKLFF.

This clone showed up just once. The chain recombines TRBV12-3 or TRBV12-4 with TRBJ1-5, with D unresolved. The germline V and J ends were trimmed by 3 bases and 6 bases, with 9 bases remaining between them. The CDR3 totals 13 residues. CDR3 coding DNA: TGTGCCAGCAGTTTTTCCCACACTCAGCCCCAGCATTTT. Amino acids: CASSFSHTQPQHF.

This clone was seen more than once but under ten times. The chain uses TRBV4-1 and TRBJ1-1, with D tentatively TRBD1 (5 bases). Trimming shortened V by 0 bases and J by 0 bases, and 17 bases separated the two germline ends. The CDR3 sequence is 18 residues long. Germline V CDR1 and CDR2: MGHRA, YSYEKL. The CDR3, as DNA: TGCGCCAGCAGCCAAGAACAGGCCCCGAACGACATGAACACTGAAGCTTTCTTT. Its translation: CASSQEQAPNDMNTEAFF.

The chain combines TRBV29-1 with TRBJ2-4, with TRBD1 matching 8 bases. CDR3 length: 13 amino acids. The V and J ends lost 7 bases and 1 base, in that order; junction bases with no gene match: 3. Germline V gives CDR1 SQVTM, CDR2 ANQGSEA. CDR3 amino acids: CSGTGSAKNIQYF. CDR3 coding DNA: TGCAGCGGGACAGGGTCGGCCAAAAACATTCAGTACTTC. Full variable domain (remainder filled in from reference TRBV29-1 and TRBJ2-4): SAVISQKPSRDICQRGTSLTIQCQVDSQVTMMFWYRQQPGQSLTLIATANQGSEATYESGFVIDKFPISRPNLTFSTLTVSNMSPEDSSIYLCSGTGSAKNIQYFGAGTRLSVL.

The chain is built from TRBV19 and TRBJ1-5; D not resolved. This CDR3 contains 15 residues. Germline assignment: CDR1 LNHDA and CDR2 SQIVND (reference sequence). The germline V and J ends were trimmed by 4 bases and 2 bases, with 12 bases remaining between them. CDR3 DNA: TGTGCCAGTAGTACTCGGGGAGTAGGCAATCAGCCCCAGCATTTT. This codes for CASSTRGVGNQPQHF. Full variable domain (rest looked up from reference TRBV19 and TRBJ1-5): DGGITQSPKYLFRKEGQNVTLSCEQNLNHDAMYWYRQDPGQGLRLIYYSQIVNDFQKGDIAEGYSVSREKKESFPLTVTSAQKNPTAFYLCASSTRGVGNQPQHFGDGTRLSIL.

This clone has ten or more counts. The DNA of the CDR3 is TGCGCCAGCAGAGGAACGGGACTAGCGGCCACCGGGGAGCTGTTTTTT. Protein sequence: CASRGTGLAATGELFF. The chain links TRBV4-1 to TRBJ2-2; 11 bases are shared with TRBD2. Germline V gene lookup returns CDR1 MGHRA and CDR2 YSYEKL. The CDR3 length is 16 residues. V gave up 6 bases and J gave up 4 bases; unmatched junction bases: 7.

This clone has a count of ten or more. This CDR3 is CASRPDRGRQPQHF. In DNA form, the CDR3 reads TGTGCCAGCAGACCCGACAGGGGAAGGCAGCCCCAGCATTTT. This chain links TRBV27 with TRBJ1-5; 8 bases map to TRBD1. Germline V gene sequence: CDR1 MNHEY, CDR2 SMNVEV (reference sequence). The CDR3 is made up of 14 amino acids. V shed 6 bases and J 7 bases; nucleotides not matched to a gene: 8.

This rearrangement joins TRBV5-1 to TRBJ2-7, with a weak D call TRBD1 (7 bases). The CDR3 is 16 residues long. The germline CDR1 and CDR2 sequences are SGHRS and YFSETQ. V shed 4 bases and J shed 1 base, with 18 bases lying between them. In DNA form, the CDR3 reads TGCGCCAGCAGCGGAGGGGGCGGAGAAGGGTCCTACGAGCAGTACTTC. Protein: CASSGGGGEGSYEQYF.

This clone was seen more than once but under ten times. V and J are TRBV5-1 and TRBJ1-1; the D is unclear. The V gene lost 0 bases and the J gene lost 5 bases, with 8 bases spanning the gap. Germline CDR1 and CDR2: SGHRS and YFSETQ. There are 13 residues in the CDR3. The CDR3 DNA reads TGCGCCAGCAGCTTGGGGTCGGGGACTGAAGCTTTCTTT. Amino acids: CASSLGSGTEAFF.

This chain links TRBV1 with TRBJ1-1. TRBV1 is an annotated pseudogene. The CDR3 extends over 15 amino acids. The CDR3 here is CTSNHGGSMNTEAFF. DNA for the CDR3: TGCACCAGCAACCACGGGGGGTCTATGAACACTGAAGCTTTCTTT.

This chain joins TRBV9 and TRBJ2-3; D may be TRBD2 (6 bases). With 4 bases removed from V and 6 bases from J, the gap between germline ends came to 21 bases. CDR1 SGDLS and CDR2 YYNGEE come from the germline V gene. The CDR3 runs 16 residues. CDR3 bases: TGTGCCAGCAGCCTGAGTGGAGGGCCCGCCAGTGATACGCAGTATTTT. Translation gives CASSLSGGPASDTQYF. The variable domain in full, with the rest retrieved from reference TRBV9 and TRBJ2-3, is DSGVTQTPKHLITATGQRVTLRCSPRSGDLSVYWYQQSLDQGLQFLIQYYNGEERAKGNILERFSAQQFPDLHSELNLSSLELGDSALYFCASSLSGGPASDTQYFGPGTRLTVL.

The rearrangement uses TRBV6-4 and TRBJ1-2; possibly TRBD1 for D (5 bases). V was cut by 3 bases and J by 6 bases, with 5 bases left in between. Germline-derived CDR1 and CDR2 are MRHNA and SNTAGT. CDR3 size: 11 residues. The CDR3 loop is CASSEGHGYTF. The CDR3, as DNA: TGTGCCAGCAGTGAGGGGCATGGCTACACCTTC.

This clone showed up just once. The rearrangement links TRBV7-9 to TRBJ2-5, with 14 bases lining up with TRBD2. The V gene's germline CDR1 is SEHNR and CDR2 FQNEAQ (reference sequence). V was clipped by 6 bases and J by 0 bases; unmatched bases: 6. This CDR3 has 17 amino acids. The CDR3 region is CASSRTSGGLNQETQYF. As DNA, the CDR3 is TGTGCCAGCAGTCGGACTAGCGGGGGGCTAAACCAAGAGACCCAGTACTTC.

V usage is TRBV19 and J usage is TRBJ2-2, with 8 bases aligning to TRBD2. The trim removed 10 bases at V and 3 bases at J, leaving 7 bases unmatched. Germline lookup yields CDR1 LNHDA and CDR2 SQIVND (reference sequence). This CDR3 has 14 residues. The CDR3 sequence: CAIKRERHTGELFF. DNA of the CDR3: TGTGCCATTAAGCGGGAGAGGCACACCGGGGAGCTGTTTTTT.

This sequence joins TRBV5-1 and TRBJ1-1; TRBD1 agrees at 8 bases. The CDR3 sequence is 15 residues long. CDR1 SGHRS and CDR2 YFSETQ come from the germline V gene. With V trimmed by 3 bases and J by 6 bases, 10 bases remained unmatched. The CDR3 region is CASSYAGQGSPEAFF. The CDR3 bases are TGCGCCAGCAGCTACGCAGGACAGGGTTCTCCTGAAGCTTTCTTT.

The gene calls are TRBV30 and TRBJ2-7; D unclear. The CDR3 sequence is 15 residues long. Per germline, CDR1 GTSNPN and CDR2 SVGIG (reference sequence). Deletions cut 2 bases from V and 3 bases from J, with 17 bases between. The DNA of the CDR3 is TGTGCCTGGAGTTCCCGTACCGTACAGATCTACGAGCAGTACTTC. Translated: CAWSSRTVQIYEQYF.

This clone came up once. The chain has TRBV5-5 and TRBJ1-1; TRBD1 aligns across 7 bases. V gave up 5 bases and J gave up 4 bases; unmatched junction bases: 5. The CDR3 is made up of 13 amino acids. CDR1 and CDR2 (germline): SGHKS, YYEKEE (reference sequence). The CDR3 bases are TGTGCCAGCAGTCGGCAGGGGGTCACTGAAGCTTTCTTT. It yields the protein CASSRQGVTEAFF.

V usage is TRBV28 and J usage is TRBJ2-7; maybe TRBD2 (5 bases). CDR1 is MDHEN, CDR2 SYDVKM, per germline. Trimming left V 6 bases short and J 2 bases short, with 20 bases between. This CDR3 is built from 16 residues. The CDR3 DNA sequence: TGTGCCAGCAGCCGGGATCTCCTATTGGCAGCCTACGAGCAGTACTTC. It codes for CASSRDLLLAAYEQYF.

The rearrangement links TRBV28 to TRBJ2-1; D is possibly TRBD2 (6 bases). CDR3 length equals 14 residues. The germline gives CDR1 MDHEN, CDR2 SYDVKM. Trimming removed 4 bases at V and 3 bases at J, with 10 bases between. CDR3 coding DNA: TGTGCCAGCAGTTCAGGCGGGGTCTACAATGAGCAGTTCTTC. Translation gives CASSSGGVYNEQFF.

The chain combines TRBV6-5 with TRBJ2-1, with TRBD2 matching 8 bases. With 2 bases clipped from V and 15 bases from J, the junction kept 9 bases outside the gene matches. This CDR3 is 13 amino acids long. From germline, CDR1 is MNHEY and CDR2 SVGAGI. CDR3 amino acids: CASSYASGGPAFF. CDR3 bases: TGTGCCAGCAGTTACGCAAGCGGGGGCCCAGCGTTCTTC.